The 15 T cell receptor beta chains given below trace back to one sample, sequenced in a study of shared clonotypes between healthy human individuals. Clones were sequenced by immunoSEQ multiplex PCR, and TCRdb holds only the in-frame ones, with some missing. Among over a million clones listed, 75% to 85% were seen once. The sample consisted of memory CD4+ T cells from PBMCs. The subset is: CD45RA-negative fraction. These receptor sequences come from a man younger than 35 in good health. Some clones in this sample may be carry-over from other donors' samples.

This clone was counted a few times. V gene TRBV6-1 combines with J gene TRBJ1-1, with no clear D. Per germline, CDR1 MNHNS and CDR2 SASEGT. The CDR3 consists of 11 residues. Between the trimmed V and J ends, which lost 0 bases and 9 bases, there was a span of 5 bases. Written as DNA, the CDR3 is TGTGCCAGCAGTGAAGCGCTCAAAGCTTTCTTT. Protein product: CASSEALKAFF.

This chain uses TRBV9 with TRBJ1-1; unclear D gene. This CDR3 has 14 amino acids. Germline CDR1 is SGDLS and CDR2 is YYNGEE. The V end lost 4 bases, the J end lost 2 bases, and 12 bases lay between the germline ends. CDR3 in amino acids: CASSLLDSNTEAFF. CDR3 DNA: TGTGCCAGCAGCCTTTTAGATTCTAACACTGAAGCTTTCTTT.

The gene calls are TRBV7-3 and TRBJ2-6; D is perhaps TRBD1 (5 bases). Per germline, CDR1 SGHTA and CDR2 FQGTGA. The V end was cut by 5 bases, the J end by 3 bases, with 17 bases between. This CDR3 region has 17 residues. The CDR3 spells CASSAGQGLGGANVLTF. CDR3 DNA sequence: TGTGCCAGCAGCGCCGGCCAGGGTTTAGGTGGGGCCAACGTCCTGACTTTC.

This clone was seen a few times. The rearrangement links TRBV5-1 to TRBJ2-1; a weak D match, TRBD1 (6 bases). Trimming shortened V by 6 bases and J by 5 bases, and 18 bases separated the two germline ends. Germline V lookup: CDR1 SGHRS, CDR2 YFSETQ. CDR3 length: 15 residues. CDR3 coding DNA: TGCGCCAGCAATCTCAGGGGCTCCCTCGACAATGAGCAGTTCTTC. Translation gives CASNLRGSLDNEQFF.

With respect to this clone: Distinct nucleotide sequences in the sample also encode this CDR3. The rearrangement uses TRBV11-2 and TRBJ2-3; D is undetermined. V lost 0 bases and J 2 bases, leaving 3 bases between the germline ends. The CDR3 length is 13 residues. The V gene's germline CDR1 is SGHAT and CDR2 FQNNGV. The CDR3 sequence: CASSLDLTDTQYF. The CDR3 DNA reads as TGTGCCAGCAGCTTAGATCTCACAGATACGCAGTATTTT.

This clone has a handful of counts. This chain joins TRBV21-1 and TRBJ2-2; TRBD2, the table's D call, lacks a check against the DNA. TRBV21-1 is classified as a pseudogene. The CDR3 contains 13 residues. As DNA, the CDR3 is TGTGCCAGCAGCAATCTGAACACCGGGGAGCTGTTTTTT. This translates into CASSNLNTGELFF.

The chain has TRBV11-3 and TRBJ2-3; TRBD2 agrees at 11 bases. The junction had 2 bases not matched to a gene; V was cut back by 1 base and J by 5 bases. Germline CDR1 reads SGHNT; CDR2 reads YENEEA. This CDR3 has 15 amino acids. CDR3 sequence: CASSLAGLAGDTQYF. CDR3 DNA: TGTGCCAGCAGCTTAGCTGGACTAGCGGGAGATACGCAGTATTTT. Based on the CDR3 plus reference TRBV11-3 and TRBJ2-3, the full variable domain is EAGVVQSPRYKIIEKKQPVAFWCNPISGHNTLYWYLQNLGQGPELLIRYENEEAVDDSQLPKDRFSAERLKGVDSTLKIQPAELGDSAVYLCASSLAGLAGDTQYFGPGTRLTVL.

The V and J genes are TRBV29-1 and TRBJ2-2; TRBD2 aligns across 8 bases. The CDR3 is 15 amino acids. Germline trimming cut 6 bases from V and 5 bases from J; bases unmatched to any gene: 11. Germline-derived CDR1 and CDR2 are SQVTM and ANQGSEA. CDR3 residues: CSVPKAGGQTGELFF. In nucleotides, the CDR3 is TGCAGCGTACCTAAGGCGGGAGGTCAAACCGGGGAGCTGTTTTTT.

This clone was detected many times. CDR3 DNA sequence: TGTGCCAGCAGTTACGTCGGTACTGAAGCTTTCTTT. Encoded protein: CASSYVGTEAFF. The V and J genes are TRBV6-6 and TRBJ1-1, with unresolved D. This CDR3 is 12 amino acids long. The germline V and J ends were trimmed by 2 bases and 5 bases, with 6 bases remaining between them. The V gene's germline CDR1 is MNHNY and CDR2 SVGAGI (reference sequence).

The chain links TRBV2 to TRBJ2-5; unclear D gene. The germline V gene encodes CDR1 SNHLY and CDR2 FYNNEI. This CDR3 region has 13 residues. V dropped 4 bases and J dropped 2 bases, with 8 bases sitting between them. The CDR3 region is CASSVVKQETQYF. In DNA form, the CDR3 reads TGTGCCAGCAGTGTGGTGAAACAAGAGACCCAGTACTTC.

The chain recombines TRBV5-1 with TRBJ2-7; weak D call: TRBD1 (6 bases). The V gene lost 10 bases and the J gene lost 2 bases, with 10 bases spanning the gap. The CDR3 is 11 residues long. Germline V CDR1 and CDR2: SGHRS, YFSETQ. Here the CDR3 reads CASQGTYEQYF. The CDR3 DNA sequence: TGCGCCTCCCAGGGGACCTACGAGCAGTACTTC. Combining the CDR3 with reference TRBV5-1 and TRBJ2-7 gives the whole variable domain KAGVTQTPRYLIKTRGQQVTLSCSPISGHRSVSWYQQTPGQGLQFLFEYFSETQRNKGNFPGRFSGRQFSNSRSEMNVSTLELGDSALYLCASQGTYEQYFGPGTRLTVT.

With respect to this clone: This may be a read error, as it is one base from a much larger clone. The J gene is TRBJ2-3, the V gene TRBV7-9; 14 nucleotides match TRBD2. Germline V gene sequence: CDR1 SEHNR, CDR2 FQNEAQ (reference sequence). This CDR3 comprises 16 residues. The V and J ends lost 4 bases and 4 bases, in that order; junction bases with no gene match: 4. CDR3 in amino acids: CASSSPGLAGADTQYF. The CDR3 bases are TGTGCCAGCAGCTCCCCGGGACTAGCGGGAGCAGATACGCAGTATTTT.

This CDR3 reads CAWSYGNSPLHF. CDR3 coding DNA: TGTGCCTGGAGTTACGGGAATTCACCCCTCCACTTT. The chain recombines TRBV30 with TRBJ1-6, with no clear D. Trimming took 2 bases from V and 7 from J, leaving 6 bases between them. This CDR3 comprises 12 residues. Per the germline V gene, CDR1 is GTSNPN and CDR2 is SVGIG (reference sequence).

This rearrangement joins TRBV7-9 to TRBJ1-2, with 9 bases lining up with TRBD1. This CDR3 comprises 15 residues. Germline V gene data show CDR1 as SEHNR and CDR2 as FQNEAQ (reference sequence). Unmatched junction bases numbered 7, after V lost 5 bases and J lost 3 bases. The CDR3 region is CASSTNRGRDYGYTF. As DNA, the CDR3 is TGTGCCAGCAGCACAAACAGGGGGCGTGACTATGGCTACACCTTC.

V usage is TRBV6-5 and J usage is TRBJ1-5, with D unresolved. CDR1 and CDR2 from the germline V gene are MNHEY and SVGAGI. The CDR3 runs to 13 residues. V lost 2 bases and J 5 bases, leaving 7 bases between the germline ends. CDR3 residues: CASSYREDQPQHF. The DNA of the CDR3 is TGTGCCAGCAGTTACCGCGAGGATCAGCCCCAGCATTTT.